This T cell receptor (beta chain) was sequenced in a study of cytomegalovirus exposure and HLA in healthy donors. Whole-study context: HLA-typed donors were the source of approximately 85 million unique TCRs, which an early data release held.

Vbeta (60) and Jbeta (13) primers were used in the PCR. The repertoire was sequenced with immunoSEQ multiplex PCR; TCRdb's copy has only in-frame clones and lacks some. This sample yields 100,000 to 150,000 clones, of which 75% to 90% are seen a single time; over 1.5% belongs to the top ten. The CDR3 sequence is 14 residues long. The V gene end was trimmed by 4 bases and the J gene end by 4 bases; junction bases not matched to a gene: 3. Germline CDR1 and CDR2: MNHNS and SASEGT. Study-level results: Sequence variants that were highly shared formed a cluster that was likely a sequencing artifact.

Details on this clone: Antigen: not known.

The sequence came from a middle-aged man in good health and CMV-seronegative. Sequencing input: PBMCs. V usage is TRBV6-1 and J usage is TRBJ1-3; the match to TRBD1 covers 8 bases. The CDR3 spells CASSGTGSGNTIYF. DNA of the CDR3: TGTGCCAGCAGTGGGACAGGGAGCGGAAACACCATATATTTT.